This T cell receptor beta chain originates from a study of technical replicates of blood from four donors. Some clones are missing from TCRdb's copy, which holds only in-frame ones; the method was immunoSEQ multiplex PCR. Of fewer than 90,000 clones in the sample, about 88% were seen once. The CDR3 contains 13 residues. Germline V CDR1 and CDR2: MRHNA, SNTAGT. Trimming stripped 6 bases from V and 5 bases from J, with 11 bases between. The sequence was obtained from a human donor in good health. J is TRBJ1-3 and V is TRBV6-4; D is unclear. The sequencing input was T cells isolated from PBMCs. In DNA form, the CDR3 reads TGTGCCAGCAGCGAACCCGGGAGAAACACCATATATTTT. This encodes CASSEPGRNTIYF.